These T cell receptor beta chains were read from a single sample in a study of blood T cell repertoires in COVID-19. Using immunoSEQ multiplex PCR, the repertoire was profiled, and TCRdb retains in-frame clones only, with some absent. The sample has 79,000 or so clones; about nine tenths are singletons. The specimen was peripheral blood. Receptor source: a human donor in a cohort sampled during active COVID-19. Both conserved end residues are part of each CDR3. A D gene is named only where the DNA matches it firmly. Expanded clones are given a class, and other clones once, few, many or no size at all.

v_gene,abundance,j_gene,d_gene,CDR3aa,CDR3nt
TRBV27,-,TRBJ2-7,-,CASSLLPGPYEQYF,TGTGCCAGCAGTTTATTACCAGGTCCCTACGAGCAGTACTTC
TRBV12-2,-,TRBJ2-3,-,CASRTTGMIDTQYF,TGTGCAAGTCGAACTACAGGGATGATAGATACGCAGTATTTT
TRBV6-5,-,TRBJ1-5,-,CASGDSNQPQHF,TGTGCCAGCGGGGACTCAAATCAGCCCCAGCATTTT
TRBV9,-,TRBJ2-3,-,CASSVDFIWSSTDTQYF,TGTGCCAGCAGCGTAGATTTCATCTGGAGTAGCACAGATACGCAGTATTTT
TRBV29-1,once,TRBJ2-5,TRBD1,CSVVPTGQETQYF,TGCAGCGTTGTCCCGACAGGGCAAGAGACCCAGTACTTC
TRBV5-1,-,TRBJ1-2,TRBD1,CASSLGVGGANGYTF,TGCGCCAGCAGCTTGGGAGTAGGGGGCGCGAATGGCTACACCTTC
TRBV7-2,-,TRBJ2-3,TRBD1,CASSLNRGPTDTQYF,TGTGCCAGCAGCCTGAACAGGGGCCCCACAGATACGCAGTATTTT
TRBV11-2,-,TRBJ1-2,TRBD1,CASSEVAGGAANYGYTF,TGTGCCAGCAGCGAGGTGGCAGGGGGCGCGGCTAACTATGGCTACACCTTC
TRBV5-1,-,TRBJ2-3,-,CASSLIGSTDTQYF,TGCGCCAGCAGCTTAATTGGCAGCACAGATACGCAGTATTTT
TRBV28,-,TRBJ1-1,TRBD1,CASTETGTDHTEAFF,TGTGCCAGCACCGAGACCGGGACAGACCACACTGAAGCTTTCTTT